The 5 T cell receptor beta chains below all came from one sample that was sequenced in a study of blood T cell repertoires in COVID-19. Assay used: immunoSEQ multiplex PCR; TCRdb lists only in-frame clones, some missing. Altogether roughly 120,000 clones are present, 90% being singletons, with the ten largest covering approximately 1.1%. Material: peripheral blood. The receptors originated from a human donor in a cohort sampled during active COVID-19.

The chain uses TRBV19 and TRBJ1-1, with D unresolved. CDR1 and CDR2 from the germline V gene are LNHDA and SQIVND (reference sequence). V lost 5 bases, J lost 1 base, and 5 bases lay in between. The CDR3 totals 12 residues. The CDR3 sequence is CASSEGNTEAFF. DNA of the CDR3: TGTGCCAGTAGTGAGGGGAACACTGAAGCTTTCTTT.

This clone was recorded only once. The CDR3 DNA sequence: TGTGCCAGCACCGCCTCTCCCACAGGAGGAAACACCATATATTTT. It is translated as CASTASPTGGNTIYF. The rearrangement uses TRBV6-5 and TRBJ1-3; a weak D match, TRBD1 (5 bases). Per germline, CDR1 MNHEY and CDR2 SVGAGI. Deletions cut 7 bases from V and 4 bases from J, with 17 bases between. The CDR3 has 15 amino acids.

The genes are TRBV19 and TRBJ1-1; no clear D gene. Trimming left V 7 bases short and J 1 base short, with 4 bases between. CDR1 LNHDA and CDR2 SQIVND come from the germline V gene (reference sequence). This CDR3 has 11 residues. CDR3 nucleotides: TGTGCCAGTACGGGGAACACTGAAGCTTTCTTT. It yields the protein CASTGNTEAFF.

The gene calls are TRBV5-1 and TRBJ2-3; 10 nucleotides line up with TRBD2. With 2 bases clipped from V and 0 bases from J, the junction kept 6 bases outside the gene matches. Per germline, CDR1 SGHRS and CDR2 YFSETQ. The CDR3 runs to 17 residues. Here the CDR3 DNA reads TGCGCCAGCAGCTTCCCAAAGACTAGCGGGAGCACAGATACGCAGTATTTT. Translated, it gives CASSFPKTSGSTDTQYF.

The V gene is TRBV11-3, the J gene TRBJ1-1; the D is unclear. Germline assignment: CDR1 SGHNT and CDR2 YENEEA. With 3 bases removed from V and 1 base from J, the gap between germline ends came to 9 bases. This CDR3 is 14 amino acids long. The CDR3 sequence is CASSLARGNTEAFF. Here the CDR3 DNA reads TGTGCCAGCAGCTTGGCGAGAGGGAACACTGAAGCTTTCTTT.